This T cell receptor beta chain originates from a study of shared clonotypes between healthy human individuals. Points from the study as a whole: Incompleteness in sorted-subset sequencing, despite large depth, was shown by rarefaction.

Notes on this clone: Its target is not known.

Using about 220 ng DNA, roughly 33,000 T cell genomes, the sorted-subset replicate PCRs were run. TCRdb's copy holds only in-frame clones and misses some; the assay was immunoSEQ multiplex PCR. Of about 610,000 clones in the sample, almost 97% were seen once. Germline CDR1 and CDR2: MNHNY and SVGAGI (reference sequence). Trimming shortened V by 0 bases and J by 0 bases, and 9 bases separated the two germline ends. The CDR3 is made up of 16 amino acids. This rearrangement joins TRBV6-6 to TRBJ2-1; D gene ambiguous. Sequenced input: naive CD4+ T cells sorted from blood. Subset indicated: CD45RA+ positively selected. This sequence originates from a woman in her 30s in good health. The CDR3 protein is CASSYSPTNSYNEQFF. As DNA, the CDR3 is TGTGCCAGCAGTTACTCGCCGACCAACTCCTACAATGAGCAGTTCTTC.